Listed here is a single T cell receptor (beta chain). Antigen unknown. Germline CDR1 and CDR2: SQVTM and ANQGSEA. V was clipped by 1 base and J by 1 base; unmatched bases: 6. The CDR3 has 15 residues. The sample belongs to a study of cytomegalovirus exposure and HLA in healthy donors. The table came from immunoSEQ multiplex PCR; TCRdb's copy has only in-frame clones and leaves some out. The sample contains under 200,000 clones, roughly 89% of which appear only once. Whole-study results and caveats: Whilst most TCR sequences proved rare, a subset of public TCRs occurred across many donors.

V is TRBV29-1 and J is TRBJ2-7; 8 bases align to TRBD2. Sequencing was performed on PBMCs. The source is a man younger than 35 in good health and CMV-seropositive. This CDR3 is CSVEVESGRSYEQYF. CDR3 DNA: TGCAGCGTTGAAGTAGAGAGCGGGAGATCCTACGAGCAGTACTTC.